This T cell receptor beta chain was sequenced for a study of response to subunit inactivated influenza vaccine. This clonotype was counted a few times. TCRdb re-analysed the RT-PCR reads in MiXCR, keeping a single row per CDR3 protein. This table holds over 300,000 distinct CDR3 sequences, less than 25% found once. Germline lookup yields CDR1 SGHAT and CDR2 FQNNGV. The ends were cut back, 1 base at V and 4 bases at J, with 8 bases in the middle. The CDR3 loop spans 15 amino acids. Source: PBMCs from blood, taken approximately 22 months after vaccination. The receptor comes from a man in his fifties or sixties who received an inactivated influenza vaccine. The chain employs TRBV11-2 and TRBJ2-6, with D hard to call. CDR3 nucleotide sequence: TGTGCCAGCAGCTTAGGCCCTACCGGGGCCAACGTCCTGACTTTC. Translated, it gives CASSLGPTGANVLTF.